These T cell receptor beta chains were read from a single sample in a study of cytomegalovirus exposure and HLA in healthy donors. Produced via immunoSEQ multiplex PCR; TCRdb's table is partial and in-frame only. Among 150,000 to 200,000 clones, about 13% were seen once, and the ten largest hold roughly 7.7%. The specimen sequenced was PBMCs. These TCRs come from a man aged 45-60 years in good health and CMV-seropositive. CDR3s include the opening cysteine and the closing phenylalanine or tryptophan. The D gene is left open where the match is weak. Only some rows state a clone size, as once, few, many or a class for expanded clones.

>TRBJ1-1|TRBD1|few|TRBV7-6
TGTGCCAGCAGGGCCGGGACAGGGGGCCTACGGAATAATGAAGCTTTCTTT
CASRAGTGGLRNNEAFF
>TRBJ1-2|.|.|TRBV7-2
TGTGCCAGCAGCCTTAATTTGGGCTACACCTTC
CASSLNLGYTF
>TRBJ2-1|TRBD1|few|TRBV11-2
TGTGCCAGCAGCGAACCGGGACAGGGAGCCTACAATGAGCAGTTCTTC
CASSEPGQGAYNEQFF
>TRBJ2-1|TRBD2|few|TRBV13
TGTGCCAGCAGCCCCCGGAGGAGCGGGAGGTCGGATGAGCAGTTCTTC
CASSPRRSGRSDEQFF
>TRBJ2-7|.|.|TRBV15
TGTGCCACCAGCAGACCCGGGGGGCGCTCCTACGAGCAGTACTTC
CATSRPGGRSYEQYF
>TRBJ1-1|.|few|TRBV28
TGTGCCAGCAGTTTAGCGGGGGCGAAGGGCACTGAAGCTTTCTTT
CASSLAGAKGTEAFF
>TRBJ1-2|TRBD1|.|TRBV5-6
TGTGCCAGCAGCATAGGACAGGGGGCAGTGGGTGGCTACACCTTC
CASSIGQGAVGGYTF
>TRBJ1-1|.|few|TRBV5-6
TGTGCCAGCAGCTACCGTTGGGGAGAAACTGAAGCTTTCTTT
CASSYRWGETEAFF
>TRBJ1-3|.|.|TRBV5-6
TGTGCCAGCAGCTTTCGGATACTGACTGGGGAGTCTGGAAACACCATATATTTT
CASSFRILTGESGNTIYF
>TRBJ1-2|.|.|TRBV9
TGTGCCAGCAGCGACACGAGGGGCTACACCTTC
CASSDTRGYTF